The 20 T cell receptor beta chains in this list originate from one sample, sequenced in a study of CXCR3-negative and CXCR3-positive naive CD8 T cells. For these receptors, no antigen is known. Study outcomes and limitations: CXCR3-positive naive cells had TRB CDR3s that were more hydrophobic than CXCR3-negative naive cells had.

TRB cDNA was prepared as libraries by UMI-labeled 5' RACE. Each CDR3 protein gets one entry in TCRdb, which reprocessed the 5' RACE reads and gives no DNA. The sample has 150,000 to 160,000 distinct CDR3 sequences, and its top ten clones hold approximately 0.5%. The sample taken for sequencing was naive CXCR3+ CD8+ T cells from blood. As for subset: CD45RO-CCR7+CD27+CD95- naive CD8+ T cells expressing CXCR3 (TNR3+). These receptors all come from a human donor in good health. Some clones in this sample may be carry-over from other donors' samples.

The chain recombines TRBV28 with TRBJ1-5; without DNA, the TCRdb call of TRBD1 cannot be checked. Germline V gives CDR1 MDHEN, CDR2 SYDVKM. The CDR3 extends over 15 amino acids. The CDR3 sequence: CASTPPGGLNQPQHF.

This sequence joins TRBV7-9 and TRBJ2-3; with no DNA, the TCRdb D assignment of TRBD1 cannot be verified. Germline CDR1 is SEHNR and CDR2 is FQNEAQ (reference sequence). The CDR3 totals 14 residues. This CDR3 reads CASDTGVWTDTQYF.

The CDR3 protein is CASSLRTFGDYGYTF. V gene TRBV28 combines with J gene TRBJ1-2. The CDR3 has 15 amino acids. CDR1 is MDHEN and CDR2 is SYDVKM in the germline V gene.

The gene calls are TRBV7-9 and TRBJ2-2; checking the TCRdb D call of TRBD2 is not possible without DNA. The CDR3 is 17 residues long. Germline CDR1 reads SEHNR; CDR2 reads FQNEAQ (reference sequence). The CDR3: CASSLFLTSGGTGELFF.

The chain couples TRBV9 to TRBJ2-5; as DNA is missing, the TRBD2 call by TCRdb cannot be tested. The CDR3 runs 14 residues. Germline V gene lookup returns CDR1 SGDLS and CDR2 YYNGEE. CDR3 sequence reads: CASNPRGARETQYF.

This sequence joins TRBV29-1 and TRBJ2-7; the D gene TCRdb calls, TRBD1, cannot be checked with no DNA. This CDR3 is 14 amino acids long. Germline values: CDR1 SQVTM, CDR2 ANQGSEA. This CDR3 is CSVNRAVGSYEQYF.

The gene calls are TRBV5-6 and TRBJ2-5. Germline V lookup: CDR1 SGHDT, CDR2 YYEEEE. This CDR3 has 14 amino acids. CDR3: CASSFKVRQETQYF.

The V and J genes are TRBV2 and TRBJ2-1. The CDR3 length is 16 residues. CDR1 is SNHLY, CDR2 FYNNEI, per germline. The CDR3 protein is CASSEIEFPLYNEQFF.

The gene calls are TRBV5-1 and TRBJ1-2. CDR3 length: 13 residues. Germline values: CDR1 SGHRS, CDR2 YFSETQ. This chain's CDR3 is CASSLDYTDGYTF.

The chain carries TRBV28 and TRBJ2-7; TCRdb selects TRBD1, and the lack of DNA leaves this call unchecked. Germline CDR1 MDHEN, CDR2 SYDVKM. The CDR3 extends over 16 amino acids. CDR3 sequence: CASSLTRSAGYYEQYF. Variable domain in full (rest from reference TRBV28 and TRBJ2-7): DVKVTQSSRYLVKRTGEKVFLECVQDMDHENMFWYRQDPGLGLRLIYFSYDVKMKEKGDIPEGYSVSREKKERFSLILESASTNQTSMYLCASSLTRSAGYYEQYFGPGTRLTVT.

This chain uses TRBV6-5 with TRBJ2-1; TCRdb reports TRBD2, a call that lacks DNA to check it against. Germline CDR1 and CDR2: MNHEY and SVGAGI. There are 17 residues in the CDR3. The CDR3 reads CASSYISSSESYNEQFF.

V and J are TRBV6-6 and TRBJ2-1; TCRdb gives TRBD1 as the D gene, but with no DNA this cannot be confirmed. Germline values: CDR1 MNHNY, CDR2 SVGAGI (reference sequence). The CDR3 totals 16 residues. The chain's CDR3 is CASSYSRDRVNNEQFF.

The genes are TRBV7-9 and TRBJ2-5; TCRdb's D call, TRBD2, is unchecked because there is no DNA. Per the germline V gene, CDR1 is SEHNR and CDR2 is FQNEAQ (reference sequence). The CDR3 has 16 amino acids. This chain's CDR3 is CASSSGFSGHGETQYF.

The chain uses TRBV5-5 and TRBJ1-2. The CDR3 has 14 amino acids. Germline-derived CDR1 and CDR2 are SGHKS and YYEKEE (reference sequence). This chain's CDR3 is CASSLGVGDYGYTF.

V is TRBV7-9 and J is TRBJ1-1. CDR3 length: 13 amino acids. Germline CDR1 is SEHNR and CDR2 is FQNEAQ (reference sequence). The CDR3 is CASSSDRSTEAFF.

The chain recombines TRBV7-3 with TRBJ2-6; with no DNA, the TCRdb D assignment of TRBD1 cannot be verified. This CDR3 comprises 18 residues. The germline gives CDR1 SGHTA, CDR2 FQGTGA. The CDR3 loop is CASSPQAGALSGANVLTF.

The chain employs TRBV28 and TRBJ2-1; with no DNA, the TCRdb D assignment of TRBD2 cannot be verified. CDR1 and CDR2 (germline): MDHEN, SYDVKM. The CDR3 sequence is 15 residues long. CDR3 sequence: CASGMASGIYNEQFF. The variable domain in full, completed from reference TRBV28 and TRBJ2-1, reads DVKVTQSSRYLVKRTGEKVFLECVQDMDHENMFWYRQDPGLGLRLIYFSYDVKMKEKGDIPEGYSVSREKKERFSLILESASTNQTSMYLCASGMASGIYNEQFFGPGTRLTVL.

J is TRBJ2-3 and V is TRBV3-1; TCRdb's assignment of TRBD2 cannot be checked, as there is no DNA. CDR3 length equals 16 residues. Germline values: CDR1 LGHDT, CDR2 YNNKEL (reference sequence). The CDR3: CASSQVLARSTDTQYF.

The chain combines TRBV28 with TRBJ1-6; as DNA is missing, the TRBD1 call by TCRdb cannot be tested. The CDR3 totals 18 residues. Germline CDR1 MDHEN, CDR2 SYDVKM. This CDR3 reads CASSPPGVPSSYNSPLHF.

V usage is TRBV11-2 and J usage is TRBJ2-2; TCRdb names TRBD2, which stays unverified in the absence of DNA. The CDR3 totals 16 residues. Germline V gene lookup returns CDR1 SGHAT and CDR2 FQNNGV. CDR3 amino acids: CASSFTAGHNTGELFF.